This T cell receptor (beta chain) was recovered during a study of T cell repertoires in cytomegalovirus infection. General observations from the study: Identification of carriers of CMV plus the relevant HLA was achieved through cumulative public TCR beta family frequency.

In TCRdb, the reads were re-called with MiXCR into one record per CDR3 protein. The sample includes roughly 230,000 distinct CDR3 sequences, roughly an eighth seen only once; the top ten take 1.5% to 2%. From germline, CDR1 is SGHDN and CDR2 FVKESK. This CDR3 comprises 14 residues. V was cut by 2 bases and J by 3 bases, with 10 bases left in between. This clonotype was recorded many times. Its antigen is as yet unknown. The clonotype originates from a human donor in good health (CMV status not recorded). Some clones in this sample may be carry-over from other donors' samples. The chain has TRBV14 and TRBJ2-5, with D possibly matching TRBD1 (6 bases). What was sequenced was PBMCs. The CDR3 sequence: CASSQLYREETQYF. DNA of the CDR3: TGTGCCAGCAGCCAACTTTACAGGGAAGAGACCCAGTACTTC. The full variable domain, its missing parts supplied by reference TRBV14 and TRBJ2-5, is EAGVTQFPSHSVIEKGQTVTLRCDPISGHDNLYWYRRVMGKEIKFLLHFVKESKQDESGMPNNRFLAERTGGTYSTLKVQPAELEDSGVYFCASSQLYREETQYFGPGTRLLVL.